The text below deals with one T cell receptor beta chain. Its specificity is unknown. This sample was included in a study of human T cells and chemical hapten exposure. The V end was cut by 1 base, the J end by 4 bases, with 14 bases between. This CDR3 is built from 16 residues. Germline V gene sequence: CDR1 LGHNA, CDR2 YNFKEQ. Each CDR3 protein gets one entry after TCRdb re-called the RACE reads with MiXCR. Of roughly 34,000 distinct CDR3 sequences in the sample, over 9% are singletons; the top ten hold 27%. Study results and limitations: The study found that PT1 expanded TCR counts correlated positively with patch test score.

Time point denoted: pre-sensitization, week 0. Treatment of the sample: therapeutic diphenylcyclopropenone sensitization with weekly scalp DPC. The total RNA was obtained from whole blood that was not fractionated. This sequence joins TRBV4-2 and TRBJ2-1; a possible D gene is TRBD2 (6 bases). Sequencing was performed on whole blood, taken in connection with sensitization to the hapten diphenylcyclopropenone (DPC). This TCR was recovered from a man between 50 and 59 years old with alopecia areata. Some clones in this sample may be carry-over from other donors' samples. The CDR3 reads CASSQGEVGAYNEQFF. CDR3 coding DNA: TGTGCCAGCAGCCAAGGGGAGGTAGGGGCTTACAATGAGCAGTTCTTC.